These 2 T cell receptor beta chains share one sample of origin, sequenced in a study of T-cell memory formation after mild COVID-19. One entry per CDR3 protein results from TCRdb running MiXCR on the 5' RACE reads. The sample includes more than 300,000 distinct CDR3 sequences, around 20% seen only once; the top ten take around 20%. The sample comprised PBMCs or a T cell subset sorted from them (not recorded which). These receptors all stem from a man between 18 and 35 years old who had mild COVID-19 (a few samples of this study predate the infection). Cell type and time point are not known.

The chain combines TRBV4-3 with TRBJ2-2, with a tentative D call TRBD2 (5 bases). Trimming shortened V by 0 bases and J by 6 bases, and 8 bases separated the two germline ends. Germline CDR1 reads LGHNA; CDR2 reads YSLEER. The CDR3 sequence is 14 residues long. The CDR3 here is CASSQDVGAGELFF. The CDR3 DNA is TGCGCCAGCAGCCAAGATGTCGGGGCCGGGGAGCTGTTTTTT.

This clonotype turned up a few times. The rearrangement links TRBV7-2 to TRBJ2-5; D is ambiguous. Germline lookup yields CDR1 SGHTA and CDR2 FQGNSA. Trimming took 4 bases from V and 2 from J, leaving 8 bases between them. There are 13 residues in the CDR3. For the CDR3, the DNA is TGTGCCAGCAGCTCGCAGAGACAAGAGACCCAGTACTTC. Its translation: CASSSQRQETQYF.